This TCR beta chain is from a study of cytomegalovirus exposure and HLA in healthy donors. The overall study: Among the 398 genotyped donors, around 85% were placed in the Caucasian-associated ancestry cluster.

Vbeta (60) and Jbeta (13) primers were used in the PCR. This table comes from immunoSEQ multiplex PCR, and its TCRdb copy is limited to in-frame clones, with some not included. The repertoire has roughly 150,000 clones, 75% to 85% of them found once; the top ten carry 1.5% to 2%. The germline V gene has CDR1 MNHEY and CDR2 SMNVEV (reference sequence). V was trimmed by 1 base and J by 1 base, leaving 7 bases between them. The CDR3 runs 14 residues. Notes on the study in general: TCR beta chains associated with HLA were, in a later analysis, more clonally expanded than equally common others.

In this sample, this clone turned up once. Its target is not known. V and J are TRBV27 and TRBJ1-1; D is unclear. Source material: PBMCs. The sequence was collected from a young woman in good health and CMV-seronegative. The CDR3 is CASSLFYSNTEAFF. CDR3 bases: TGTGCCAGCAGTTTATTTTACTCGAACACTGAAGCTTTCTTT.